The clone carrying this T cell receptor beta chain was found a few times. This specimen belongs to a study of T cells of healthy individuals. V lost 5 bases, J lost 8 bases, and 6 bases stayed unmatched. The CDR3 extends over 14 amino acids. Germline V gene data show CDR1 as SNHLY and CDR2 as FYNNEI. One entry per CDR3 protein results from TCRdb running MiXCR on the 5' RACE reads. The sample contains 75,000 to 95,000 distinct CDR3 sequences, approximately 4.7% of which appear only once. The chain joins TRBV2 to TRBJ1-4, with TRBD1 identical over 9 bases. This sequence was found in a female donor in good health. The CDR3 DNA follows: TGTGCCAGCAGTCTACAGGGGGCGAGGGAAAAACTGTTTTTT. Protein sequence: CASSLQGAREKLFF.